The 14 T cell receptor beta chains listed next were all sequenced from one sample in a study of blood T cell repertoires in COVID-19. Repertoires were generated with immunoSEQ multiplex PCR, while TCRdb's copy carries only in-frame clones and drops some. The data hold more than 100,000 clones, with 87% observed a single time. Material: peripheral blood. All receptors come from a human donor in a cohort sampled during active COVID-19.

V and J are TRBV7-6 and TRBJ1-4; 8 bases match TRBD1. V shed 2 bases, J shed 2 bases, and the junction held 4 bases outside the gene matches. CDR1 SGHVS and CDR2 FNYEAQ come from the germline V gene. The CDR3 contains 16 residues. CDR3 sequence (DNA): TGTGCCAGCAGCTTAACTACAGGGGGGACTAATGAAAAACTGTTTTTT. Protein: CASSLTTGGTNEKLFF.

This chain connects TRBV28 to TRBJ1-2; TRBD1 agrees at 7 bases. The CDR3 totals 15 residues. Germline V CDR1 and CDR2: MDHEN, SYDVKM. The V and J ends lost 5 bases and 3 bases, in that order; junction bases with no gene match: 9. The CDR3 loop reads CASSTQGGFDYGYTF. CDR3 DNA: TGTGCCAGCAGTACCCAGGGGGGCTTTGACTATGGCTACACCTTC.

V gene TRBV6-5 combines with J gene TRBJ1-1, with a tentative D call TRBD1 (5 bases). The CDR3 has 13 residues. V lost 0 bases and J 5 bases, leaving 7 bases between the germline ends. CDR1 MNHEY and CDR2 SVGAGI come from the germline V gene. CDR3 sequence reads: CASSYSGRTEAFF. The CDR3, as DNA: TGTGCCAGCAGTTACTCGGGGCGAACTGAAGCTTTCTTT.

The rearrangement uses TRBV11-2 and TRBJ2-1; 10 positions match TRBD2. The CDR3 extends over 14 amino acids. Germline assignment: CDR1 SGHAT and CDR2 FQNNGV. V was pared by 5 bases and J by 10 bases, with 8 bases of the junction left unmatched. CDR3 sequence reads: CASSPLAGWGEQFF. Written as DNA, the CDR3 is TGTGCCAGCAGCCCACTAGCGGGATGGGGAGAGCAGTTCTTC.

V is TRBV5-3 and J is TRBJ1-1; 9 bases match TRBD1. TRBV5-3 belongs to the ORF category, with a function that is uncertain. The CDR3 runs 14 residues. V was pared by 5 bases and J by 5 bases, with 7 bases of the junction left unmatched. This chain's CDR3 is CARSRGQGDTEAFF. Here the CDR3 DNA reads TGTGCCAGAAGTCGGGGACAGGGTGATACTGAAGCTTTCTTT.

This chain connects TRBV29-1 to TRBJ2-2; 11 bases fit TRBD2. V trimming: 2 bases; J trimming: 7 bases; junction bases outside the gene matches: 0. The germline V gene has CDR1 SQVTM and CDR2 ANQGSEA. The CDR3 runs 13 residues. The CDR3 nucleotides read TGCAGCGTTGAAACTAGCGGGAGCGGGGAGCTGTTTTTT. Its protein is CSVETSGSGELFF.

The V and J genes are TRBV7-2 and TRBJ2-1; TRBD1 matches 9 bases. Germline V lookup: CDR1 SGHTA, CDR2 FQGNSA. The CDR3 is 15 residues long. The V gene end was trimmed by 0 bases and the J gene end by 10 bases; junction bases not matched to a gene: 7. The CDR3 loop is CASSLAGQGMFEQFF. In DNA form, the CDR3 reads TGTGCCAGCAGCTTAGCGGGACAGGGTATGTTCGAGCAGTTCTTC.

The V and J genes are TRBV15 and TRBJ2-7; the D is unclear. Trimming shortened V by 3 bases and J by 3 bases, and 9 bases separated the two germline ends. CDR1 and CDR2 from the germline V gene are LNHNV and YYDKDF (reference sequence). The CDR3 covers 13 residues. CDR3 sequence reads: CATSRGRSYEQYF. The DNA of the CDR3 is TGTGCCACCAGCAGGGGCAGAAGCTACGAGCAGTACTTC.

Details on this clone: The sample carries other DNA sequences with the same CDR3. The chain is built from TRBV11-3 and TRBJ2-3; 15 bases are a match to TRBD2. The CDR3 has 16 amino acids. With V trimmed by 5 bases and J by 3 bases, 3 bases remained unmatched. Germline V lookup: CDR1 SGHNT, CDR2 YENEEA. The CDR3 is CASSPGTSGRTDTQYF. The CDR3 DNA sequence: TGTGCCAGCAGCCCAGGGACTAGCGGGAGGACAGATACGCAGTATTTT.

The chain joins TRBV3-1 (or the pseudogene TRBV3-2) to TRBJ2-7, with 8 bases that match TRBD2. Trimming removed 10 bases from V and 9 bases from J; junction bases left unmatched: 11. The germline gives CDR1 LGHDT, CDR2 YNNKEL (reference sequence). This CDR3 comprises 12 residues. The CDR3 sequence is CATGSRGTRQYF. In DNA, the CDR3 is TGTGCCACTGGATCTCGAGGGACTAGGCAGTACTTC.

V and J are TRBV6-6 and TRBJ2-7; D may be TRBD1 (5 bases). CDR3 length: 14 amino acids. Germline CDR1 MNHNY, CDR2 SVGAGI (reference sequence). V was clipped by 5 bases and J by 2 bases, with 13 bases between them. DNA of the CDR3: TGTGCCAGCAGTCCAGGGTTTGAGCCCTACGAGCAGTACTTC. It encodes CASSPGFEPYEQYF.

The chain uses TRBV5-3 and TRBJ2-1, with TRBD2 identical over 13 bases. TRBV5-3 is classed as an ORF, of uncertain function. The CDR3 covers 18 residues. The ends lost 3 bases at V and 2 bases at J; junction bases unmatched: 8. The CDR3 DNA reads TGTGCCAGAAGCTCCGGACTAGCGGGGGCATTAACCTACAATGAGCAGTTCTTC. Translation gives CARSSGLAGALTYNEQFF.

The chain combines TRBV5-1 with TRBJ2-1; D not certain. The CDR3 spans 14 residues. V shed 2 bases and J shed 2 bases, with 8 bases lying between them. CDR1 is SGHRS and CDR2 is YFSETQ in the germline V gene. CDR3 in amino acids: CASSLALAYNEQFF. The CDR3 DNA reads as TGCGCCAGCAGCTTAGCCCTCGCCTACAATGAGCAGTTCTTC.

This clone was observed once. V usage is TRBV19 and J usage is TRBJ2-3; 11 nucleotides line up with TRBD2. Germline CDR1 reads LNHDA; CDR2 reads SQIVND (reference sequence). The CDR3 has 15 residues. V trimming: 9 bases; J trimming: 5 bases; junction bases outside the gene matches: 10. The CDR3 DNA is TGTGCCAGCTCCCCAGGTCTAGCGGGGGGAGATACGCAGTATTTT. This codes for CASSPGLAGGDTQYF.